This T cell receptor beta chain was identified in a study of T cells in Graves' hyperthyroidism and ophthalmopathy. Study-wide background: Peripheral blood was obtained at initial diagnosis, preceding any treatment.

These patients, aged 18 to 65, had recently diagnosed hyperthyroidism lasting under 2 months. The PBMCs had their origin in 8.5 to 10 ml of fresh peripheral blood. TCR beta CDR3 region amplification was performed from RNA transcripts. TCR CDR3 underwent first-round RT-PCR with the HTBI primer set. TCRdb itself ran the multiplex PCR reads through MiXCR, one entry per CDR3 protein. This table has roughly 380,000 distinct CDR3 sequences, approximately 14% appearing once. The germline V gene encodes CDR1 SGDLS and CDR2 YYNGEE. This CDR3 has 17 residues. The J segment lost 7 bases and the V segment lost 0 bases, leaving 10 bases of the junction unmatched.

V gene TRBV9 combines with J gene TRBJ2-7, with 13 bases fitting TRBD2. Sequencing was done on a sample of blood. This receptor was obtained from a woman in her fifties or sixties with Graves' hyperthyroidism. The CDR3 coding sequence is TGTGCCAGCAGCGTAGAGGCGACTAGCGGGGGGTCGGGAGAGCAGTACTTC. Translated, it gives CASSVEATSGGSGEQYF.